This T cell receptor beta chain comes out of a study of blood T cell repertoires in COVID-19. About the research overall: Samples came from the United States, Italy and Spain, spanning acute and convalescent COVID-19. The analysed material was cDNA or gDNA that came from T cells, B-cell-depleted T cells, or PBMCs.

This CDR3 has 19 amino acids. The ends were cut back, 4 bases at V and 0 bases at J, with 22 bases in the middle. Germline lookup yields CDR1 LNHDA and CDR2 SQIVND (reference sequence). Patients in Seattle were enrolled during active infection, then followed longitudinally. Authors' analysis steps: Counts of nucleated cells, estimated from reference gene primer amplification, were obtained. Method: immunoSEQ multiplex PCR; TCRdb's copy keeps in-frame clones and lacks some. Clonal size and the V and J genes are those of that table, whereas D and trimming came from the DNA. This table holds about 480,000 clones, 75% to 90% found once.

This chain connects TRBV19 to TRBJ2-4; D is possibly TRBD1 (5 bases). The TCR originated in a man between 18 and 35 years old with COVID-19, enrolled during active disease. Sequencing was done on a sample of peripheral blood. CDR3 residues: CASSTSLGVQDLAKNIQYF. In DNA form, the CDR3 reads TGTGCCAGTAGTACTTCTTTAGGGGTCCAAGATTTAGCCAAAAACATTCAGTACTTC.